Below are 30 T cell receptor beta chains sequenced from a single sample in a study of cytomegalovirus exposure and HLA in healthy donors. Vbeta (60) and Jbeta (13) primers were used in the PCR. Assay used: immunoSEQ multiplex PCR; TCRdb lists only in-frame clones, some missing. The data contain some 130,000 clones, around 77% of them singletons. The sequenced sample consisted of PBMCs. The receptors were sampled from a young man in good health and CMV-seronegative.

V usage is TRBV29-1 and J usage is TRBJ2-5; the match to TRBD2 covers 11 bases. The germline gives CDR1 SQVTM, CDR2 ANQGSEA. Trimming at V came to 4 bases and at J to 5 bases, leaving 6 bases not matched to a gene. The length of the CDR3 is 14 residues. CDR3 residues: CSVGILAGVETQYF. Here the CDR3 DNA reads TGCAGCGTTGGGATACTAGCGGGAGTTGAGACCCAGTACTTC.

The V gene is TRBV4-1, the J gene TRBJ1-2, with TRBD1 matching 7 bases. Germline assignment: CDR1 MGHRA and CDR2 YSYEKL. The CDR3 sequence is 14 residues long. V lost 0 bases and J lost 7; bases outside the gene matches: 5. CDR3 coding DNA: TGCGCCAGCAGCCAAGATTCACAGGGGACTGGCTACACCTTC. As protein: CASSQDSQGTGYTF.

The genes are TRBV10-1 and TRBJ1-1; no clear D gene. The CDR3 is 13 amino acids. V gave up 6 bases and J gave up 2 bases, with 10 bases separating them. The germline CDR1 and CDR2 sequences are WNHNN and SYGVQD (reference sequence). The CDR3, as DNA: TGCGCCAGCAGCCTAGGGAGTAACACTGAAGCTTTCTTT. As protein: CASSLGSNTEAFF.

The V call is TRBV7-9, the J call TRBJ2-5; D perhaps matches TRBD2 (5 bases). Germline lookup yields CDR1 SEHNR and CDR2 FQNEAQ (reference sequence). This CDR3 is 14 amino acids long. V gave up 3 bases and J gave up 5 bases, with 13 bases separating them. CDR3 loop: CASSFGRGEETQYF. In nucleotides, the CDR3 is TGTGCCAGCAGCTTTGGACGGGGAGAGGAGACCCAGTACTTC. The full variable domain, its missing parts supplied by reference TRBV7-9 and TRBJ2-5, is DTGVSQNPRHKITKRGQNVTFRCDPISEHNRLYWYRQTLGQGPEFLTYFQNEAQLEKSRLLSDRFSAERPKGSFSTLEIQRTEQGDSAMYLCASSFGRGEETQYFGPGTRLLVL.

The chain recombines TRBV30 with TRBJ2-1; D is uncertain. The CDR3 has 13 residues. Germline loops: CDR1 GTSNPN, CDR2 SVGIG (reference sequence). The V end lost 4 bases, the J end lost 0 bases, and 7 bases lay between the germline ends. The CDR3 DNA reads as TGTGCCTGGACCCCCGGCTCCTACAATGAGCAGTTCTTC. Amino acid sequence: CAWTPGSYNEQFF.

The chain combines TRBV18 with TRBJ2-7, with D unclear. Germline V lookup: CDR1 KGHSH, CDR2 LQKENI. The length of the CDR3 is 14 residues. V dropped 5 bases and J dropped 2 bases, with 13 bases sitting between them. CDR3 DNA sequence: TGTGCCAGCTCAAAAGGAGCTCAAACCTACGAGCAGTACTTC. It encodes CASSKGAQTYEQYF.

J is TRBJ1-1 and V is TRBV5-6; D is unresolved. CDR1 is SGHDT and CDR2 is YYEEEE in the germline V gene. V was shortened by 2 bases and J by 2 bases, with 4 bases between the two germline ends. The CDR3 totals 12 residues. The CDR3 protein is CASSLYNTEAFF. CDR3 sequence (DNA): TGTGCCAGCAGCTTATATAACACTGAAGCTTTCTTT.

The chain links TRBV5-5 to TRBJ2-7; weak D call: TRBD2 (5 bases). Germline CDR1 reads SGHKS; CDR2 reads YYEKEE (reference sequence). The CDR3 is 14 residues long. Trimming took 4 bases from V and 3 from J, leaving 14 bases between them. CDR3 sequence (DNA): TGTGCCAGCAGCCCGAACGGCGGGTACTACGAGCAGTACTTC. Protein: CASSPNGGYYEQYF.

The chain joins TRBV28 to TRBJ2-3; maybe TRBD1 (6 bases). The V end lost 8 bases, the J end lost 3 bases, and 21 bases lay between the germline ends. The CDR3 is 16 residues long. Germline V gene data show CDR1 as MDHEN and CDR2 as SYDVKM. The CDR3 loop is CASGGGRDYSTDTQYF. The DNA for the CDR3 is TGTGCCAGCGGGGGCGGCAGGGATTATTCGACAGATACGCAGTATTTT.

This clone was found once. V usage is TRBV28 and J usage is TRBJ1-3; 7 nucleotides match TRBD1. Germline loops: CDR1 MDHEN, CDR2 SYDVKM. The CDR3 is 15 residues long. Trimming at V came to 3 bases and at J to 4 bases, leaving 6 bases not matched to a gene. The CDR3 DNA reads as TGTGCCAGCAGTTTCTTACAGGGGCAGGGAAACACCATATATTTT. It yields the protein CASSFLQGQGNTIYF.

The rearrangement joins TRBV27 to TRBJ2-1; TRBD1 might be the D (5 bases). Deletions cut 2 bases from V and 6 bases from J, with 17 bases between. CDR3 length: 16 residues. Germline CDR1 MNHEY, CDR2 SMNVEV (reference sequence). The CDR3 DNA is TGTGCCAGCAGTTTAACAGGTGCCCATGGGTTCAATGAGCAGTTCTTC. Translation: CASSLTGAHGFNEQFF.

The J gene is TRBJ2-5, the V gene TRBV9; D is perhaps TRBD2 (6 bases). V lost 4 bases and J 4 bases, leaving 14 bases between the germline ends. The CDR3 covers 14 residues. CDR1 SGDLS and CDR2 YYNGEE come from the germline V gene. The CDR3 reads CASSPRLVGETQYF. As DNA, the CDR3 is TGTGCCAGCAGCCCGAGACTAGTCGGAGAGACCCAGTACTTC. Complete variable domain (other parts from reference TRBV9 and TRBJ2-5): DSGVTQTPKHLITATGQRVTLRCSPRSGDLSVYWYQQSLDQGLQFLIQYYNGEERAKGNILERFSAQQFPDLHSELNLSSLELGDSALYFCASSPRLVGETQYFGPGTRLLVL.

The V and J genes are TRBV9 and TRBJ2-1; 7 bases are shared with TRBD2. The CDR3 covers 19 residues. Per the germline V gene, CDR1 is SGDLS and CDR2 is YYNGEE. V was clipped by 0 bases and J by 0 bases; unmatched bases: 12. This chain's CDR3 is CASSVEPGWGGSSYNEQFF. The DNA for the CDR3 is TGTGCCAGCAGCGTAGAGCCCGGCTGGGGCGGGAGCTCCTACAATGAGCAGTTCTTC.

The rearrangement uses TRBV7-6 and TRBJ2-1; 13 positions agree with TRBD2. With V trimmed by 5 bases and J by 6 bases, 10 bases remained unmatched. This CDR3 region has 17 residues. CDR1 and CDR2 from the germline V gene are SGHVS and FNYEAQ. CDR3 protein: CASSLRQGTSGANEQFF. CDR3 sequence (DNA): TGTGCCAGCAGCCTACGGCAGGGGACTAGCGGGGCCAATGAGCAGTTCTTC.

As to this clone: Since no conserved phenylalanine or tryptophan closes the CDR3, a read error is the likely cause. No DNA is shown, since the ends of the CDR3 on it are uncertain; the CDR3 is the one TCRdb lists. This chain connects TRBV2 to TRBJ1-2; TRBD1, as called in the table, went unchecked against the DNA. The V gene's germline CDR1 is SNHLY and CDR2 FYNNEI. The CDR3 spans 13 residues, counting both ends. The CDR3 sequence: CASPLSVGKPSLI.

The CDR3 sequence: CASRSGSSTGELFF. In DNA form, the CDR3 reads TGTGCCAGCAGGAGCGGGAGTTCCACCGGGGAGCTGTTTTTT. The chain uses TRBV6-5 and TRBJ2-2; 8 bases line up with TRBD2. The CDR3 has 14 residues. The J segment lost 4 bases and the V segment lost 6 bases, leaving 4 bases of the junction unmatched. Germline CDR1 reads MNHEY; CDR2 reads SVGAGI.

The chain employs TRBV13 and TRBJ2-5, with D possibly being TRBD2 (5 bases). The CDR3 is 14 residues long. Germline CDR1 reads PRHDT; CDR2 reads FYEKMQ (reference sequence). V was trimmed by 4 bases and J by 2 bases, leaving 11 bases between them. CDR3 coding DNA: TGTGCCAGCAGCTCCCAAAGGGAGCAAGAGACCCAGTACTTC. It translates to CASSSQREQETQYF.

The chain recombines TRBV5-1 with TRBJ1-2; D not certain. The CDR3 consists of 12 residues. CDR1 and CDR2 from the germline V gene are SGHRS and YFSETQ. The V and J ends lost 0 bases and 8 bases respectively, with 8 bases between them. CDR3 in amino acids: CASSLGANGYTF. The CDR3 nucleotides read TGCGCCAGCAGCTTGGGCGCGAACGGCTACACCTTC.

This clone showed up just a few times. CDR3 in DNA: TGTGCCAGCAGCAGGATCACAGGGCCTGCCAGGCAGGGAAACACTGAAGCTTTCTTT. It translates to CASSRITGPARQGNTEAFF. The rearrangement uses TRBV7-8 and TRBJ1-1; TRBD1 is a possible D gene (6 bases). Germline assignment: CDR1 SGHVS and CDR2 FQNEAQ. There are 19 residues in the CDR3. Deletions cut 5 bases from V and 2 bases from J, with 27 bases between.

V is TRBV5-1 and J is TRBJ1-5; 7 bases map to TRBD1. V gave up 4 bases and J gave up 2 bases; unmatched junction bases: 6. This CDR3 comprises 15 residues. The V gene's germline CDR1 is SGHRS and CDR2 YFSETQ. This CDR3 is CASSPTGFGNQPQHF. The CDR3 bases are TGCGCCAGCAGCCCGACAGGGTTCGGCAATCAGCCCCAGCATTTT.

The chain links TRBV7-2 to TRBJ2-2; 7 nucleotides agree with TRBD1. Germline CDR1 reads SGHTA; CDR2 reads FQGNSA. V trimming: 4 bases; J trimming: 5 bases; junction bases outside the gene matches: 1. The CDR3 extends over 13 amino acids. As DNA, the CDR3 is TGTGCCAGCAGCTCACAGGGGACCGGGGAGCTGTTTTTT. Its protein product is CASSSQGTGELFF.

The chain is built from TRBV7-3 and TRBJ1-2, with 9 bases that match TRBD1. CDR1 and CDR2 from the germline V gene are SGHTA and FQGTGA. V trimming: 4 bases; J trimming: 4 bases; junction bases outside the gene matches: 1. This CDR3 comprises 13 residues. Written as DNA, the CDR3 is TGTGCCAGCAGCTCGGACAGGGGCTATGGCTACACCTTC. It translates to CASSSDRGYGYTF.

The chain is built from TRBV6-5 and TRBJ2-2, with D possibly being TRBD1 (5 bases). Trimming removed 0 bases from V and 5 bases from J, with 10 bases in between. The germline gives CDR1 MNHEY, CDR2 SVGAGI. CDR3 length: 15 residues. DNA of the CDR3: TGTGCCAGCAGTTACTCGATCAGGGTAACCGGGGAGCTGTTTTTT. This codes for CASSYSIRVTGELFF.

The chain links TRBV6-1 to TRBJ2-7; TRBD2 agrees at 7 bases. The trim removed 7 bases at V and 0 bases at J, leaving 9 bases unmatched. The length of the CDR3 is 15 residues. Germline loops: CDR1 MNHNS, CDR2 SASEGT. CDR3: CASNPSGLISYEQYF. CDR3 bases: TGTGCCAGCAACCCTAGCGGATTAATCTCCTACGAGCAGTACTTC.

V gene TRBV6-5 combines with J gene TRBJ1-2; 10 bases are shared with TRBD1. The CDR3 runs to 14 residues. Germline CDR1 MNHEY, CDR2 SVGAGI. J lost 3 bases, V lost 6 bases, and 4 bases had no gene match. CDR3 amino acids: CASRTGQGDYGYTF. The CDR3 nucleotides are TGTGCCAGCAGAACCGGACAGGGGGACTATGGCTACACCTTC.

This clone was observed once. The chain's CDR3 is CASSLQGASTGELFF. The CDR3, as DNA: TGTGCCAGCAGCTTGCAGGGGGCGAGCACCGGGGAGCTGTTTTTT. V usage is TRBV7-9 and J usage is TRBJ2-2; 8 nucleotides match TRBD1. The trim removed 3 bases at V and 4 bases at J, leaving 4 bases unmatched. CDR1 and CDR2 from the germline V gene are SEHNR and FQNEAQ (reference sequence). This CDR3 is 15 amino acids long.

V and J are TRBV4-1 and TRBJ1-5; 7 bases line up with TRBD1. Trimming at V came to 2 bases and at J to 3 bases, leaving 7 bases not matched to a gene. CDR1 is MGHRA and CDR2 is YSYEKL in the germline V gene. The CDR3 extends over 16 amino acids. The CDR3 bases are TGCGCCAGCAGCCAATCCTGGGACAGACTCAATCAGCCCCAGCATTTT. This encodes CASSQSWDRLNQPQHF.

The V gene is TRBV19, the J gene TRBJ2-7; the match to TRBD1 covers 7 bases. The J segment lost 2 bases and the V segment lost 4 bases, leaving 8 bases of the junction unmatched. The CDR3 has 15 amino acids. The germline gives CDR1 LNHDA, CDR2 SQIVND (reference sequence). The CDR3 DNA sequence: TGTGCCAGTAGTAGAAAGACAGGGTCCCCCTACGAGCAGTACTTC. Amino acid sequence: CASSRKTGSPYEQYF.

The rearrangement links TRBV2 to TRBJ2-7; D might be TRBD2 (6 bases). Germline V gene lookup returns CDR1 SNHLY and CDR2 FYNNEI. V lost 4 bases and J lost 4, with 8 bases in between. There are 12 residues in the CDR3. CDR3 nucleotide sequence: TGTGCCAGCAGTGGGAGGGAGTACGAGCAGTACTTC. Its protein product is CASSGREYEQYF.

The V gene is TRBV7-2, the J gene TRBJ2-7, with D perhaps TRBD1 (5 bases). This CDR3 is 14 amino acids long. Trimming shortened V by 4 bases and J by 3 bases, and 13 bases separated the two germline ends. CDR1 and CDR2 (germline): SGHTA, FQGNSA. CDR3 in amino acids: CASSSSWGGYEQYF. The CDR3 nucleotides are TGTGCCAGCAGCTCCTCCTGGGGCGGCTACGAGCAGTACTTC.